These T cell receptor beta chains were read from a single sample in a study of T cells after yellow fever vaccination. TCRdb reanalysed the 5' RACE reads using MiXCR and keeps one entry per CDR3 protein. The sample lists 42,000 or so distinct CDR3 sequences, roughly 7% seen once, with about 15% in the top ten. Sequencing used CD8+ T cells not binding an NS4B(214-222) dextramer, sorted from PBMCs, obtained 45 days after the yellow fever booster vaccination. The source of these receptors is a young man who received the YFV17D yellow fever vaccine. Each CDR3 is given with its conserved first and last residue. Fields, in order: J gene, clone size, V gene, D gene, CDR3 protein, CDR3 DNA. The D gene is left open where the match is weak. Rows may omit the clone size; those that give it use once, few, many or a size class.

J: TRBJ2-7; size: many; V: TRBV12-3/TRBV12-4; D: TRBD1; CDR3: CASSFTTEDPGTVECCEQYF; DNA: TGTGCCAGCAGTTTTACCACCGAGGACCCCGGGACAGTGGAATGCTGCGAGCAGTACTTC
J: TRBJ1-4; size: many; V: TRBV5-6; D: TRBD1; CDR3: CASSSGQGATNEKLFF; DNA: TGTGCCAGCAGCTCCGGACAGGGTGCAACTAATGAAAAACTGTTTTTT
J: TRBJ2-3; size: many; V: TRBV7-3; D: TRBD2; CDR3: CASSSGLAGTTDTQYF; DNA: TGTGCCAGCAGCTCGGGACTAGCGGGCACCACAGATACGCAGTATTTT
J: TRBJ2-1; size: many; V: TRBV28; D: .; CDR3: CASSRLGRLNEQFF; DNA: TGTGCCAGCAGCCGCCTGGGGCGCCTCAATGAGCAGTTCTTC
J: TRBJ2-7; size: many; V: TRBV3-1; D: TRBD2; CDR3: CASSHGSGGSSYEQYF; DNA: TGTGCCAGCAGCCATGGAAGCGGGGGCAGCTCCTACGAGCAGTACTTC
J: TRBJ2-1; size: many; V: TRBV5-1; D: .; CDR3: CASSLALASVYNEQFF; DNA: TGCGCCAGCAGCTTGGCCTTGGCTAGCGTATACAATGAGCAGTTCTTC
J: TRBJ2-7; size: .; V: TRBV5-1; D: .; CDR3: CASSTGAEGSYEQYF; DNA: TGCGCCAGCAGTACCGGAGCGGAGGGCTCCTACGAGCAGTACTTC
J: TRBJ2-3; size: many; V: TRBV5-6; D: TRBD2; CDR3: CASSLQAGVDTQYF; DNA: TGTGCCAGCAGCTTGCAAGCGGGAGTGGATACGCAGTATTTT
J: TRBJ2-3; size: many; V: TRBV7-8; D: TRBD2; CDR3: CASSLGEAGVDTQYF; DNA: TGTGCCAGCAGCTTAGGGGAGGCGGGAGTAGATACGCAGTATTTT
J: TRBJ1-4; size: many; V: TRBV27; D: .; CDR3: CASSTAGGPNGKLFF; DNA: TGTGCCAGCAGTACCGCGGGGGGTCCCAACGGAAAACTGTTTTTT
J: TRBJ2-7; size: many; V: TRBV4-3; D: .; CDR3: CASSQDTTYEQYF; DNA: TGCGCCAGCAGCCAAGATACGACTTACGAGCAGTACTTC
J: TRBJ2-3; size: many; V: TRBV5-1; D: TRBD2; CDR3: CASSPVPGGTQGTDTQYF; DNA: TGCGCCAGCAGCCCTGTCCCGGGAGGGACCCAAGGCACAGATACGCAGTATTTT
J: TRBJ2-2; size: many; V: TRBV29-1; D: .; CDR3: CSVERRAGELFF; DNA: TGCAGCGTTGAAAGGAGGGCCGGGGAGCTGTTTTTT
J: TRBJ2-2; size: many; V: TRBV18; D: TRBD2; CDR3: CASSPPTSGSWTTGELFF; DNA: TGTGCCAGCTCACCGCCCACTAGCGGGAGTTGGACCACCGGGGAGCTGTTTTTT